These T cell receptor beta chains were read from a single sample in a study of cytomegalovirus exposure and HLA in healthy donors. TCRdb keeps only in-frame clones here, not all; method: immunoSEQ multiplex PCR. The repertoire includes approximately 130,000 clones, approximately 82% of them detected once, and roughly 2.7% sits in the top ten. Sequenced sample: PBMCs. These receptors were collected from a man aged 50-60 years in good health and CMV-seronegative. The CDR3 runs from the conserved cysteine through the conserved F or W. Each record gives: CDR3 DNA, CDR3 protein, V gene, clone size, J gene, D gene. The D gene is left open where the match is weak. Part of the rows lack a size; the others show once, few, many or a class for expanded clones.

CDR3 DNA: TGTGCCAGCAGCTCCGGGGGGACCCAGTACTTC
CDR3 protein: CASSSGGTQYF
V gene: TRBV7-9
clone size: -
J gene: TRBJ2-5
D gene: -

CDR3 DNA: TGTGCCAGCAGCTTAGTCGGGGGACAGGTGAACACTGAAGCTTTCTTT
CDR3 protein: CASSLVGGQVNTEAFF
V gene: TRBV7-9
clone size: -
J gene: TRBJ1-1
D gene: TRBD1

CDR3 DNA: TGTGCCAGCAGTTTATCGGGCCGCGAGCAGTACTTC
CDR3 protein: CASSLSGREQYF
V gene: TRBV27
clone size: -
J gene: TRBJ2-7
D gene: -

CDR3 DNA: TGCGCCAGCAGCCGGACAGGAACTAATGAAAAACTGTTTTTT
CDR3 protein: CASSRTGTNEKLFF
V gene: TRBV5-1
clone size: -
J gene: TRBJ1-4
D gene: TRBD1

CDR3 DNA: TGTGCCAGCAGCCGAAAATGGACAGGGGGCATCTACAATGAGCAGTTCTTC
CDR3 protein: CASSRKWTGGIYNEQFF
V gene: TRBV2
clone size: once
J gene: TRBJ2-1
D gene: TRBD1

CDR3 DNA: TGTGCCAGCTATAACCCCACAGGGAGCACAGATACGCAGTATTTT
CDR3 protein: CASYNPTGSTDTQYF
V gene: TRBV2
clone size: -
J gene: TRBJ2-3
D gene: -

CDR3 DNA: TGTGCCAGCACCCCCGCCCCGGGGAACACTGAAGCTTTCTTT
CDR3 protein: CASTPAPGNTEAFF
V gene: TRBV6-4
clone size: -
J gene: TRBJ1-1
D gene: -

CDR3 DNA: TGTGCCACCAGCAGAGATCAAGGGACTTATAACTATGGCTACACCTTC
CDR3 protein: CATSRDQGTYNYGYTF
V gene: TRBV15
clone size: -
J gene: TRBJ1-2
D gene: -

CDR3 DNA: TGTGCCAGCAGCTTAGCCCCCGGGACAGGGACCCCCAATGAGCAGTTCTTC
CDR3 protein: CASSLAPGTGTPNEQFF
V gene: TRBV7-6
clone size: -
J gene: TRBJ2-1
D gene: TRBD1

CDR3 DNA: TGCGCCAGCAGCTTGGCCTCGATGCTGGGAGGCGCTGGCTACACCTTC
CDR3 protein: CASSLASMLGGAGYTF
V gene: TRBV5-1
clone size: -
J gene: TRBJ1-2
D gene: -

CDR3 DNA: TGTGCCAGCAGTCCAGGGTCACATAATCAGCCCCAGCATTTT
CDR3 protein: CASSPGSHNQPQHF
V gene: TRBV25-1
clone size: -
J gene: TRBJ1-5
D gene: -

CDR3 DNA: TGCGCCAGCAGCTTGGAGGGGGCGAACCTTAACACTGAAGCTTTCTTT
CDR3 protein: CASSLEGANLNTEAFF
V gene: TRBV5-1
clone size: -
J gene: TRBJ1-1
D gene: TRBD1

CDR3 DNA: TGTGCCAGCAGCGCCGGGACAGTATCAAATTCACCCCTCCACTTT
CDR3 protein: CASSAGTVSNSPLHF
V gene: TRBV9
clone size: -
J gene: TRBJ1-6
D gene: TRBD1

CDR3 DNA: TGCGCCAGCAGCCAAGATTGGACTGACTCCTACGAGCAGTACTTC
CDR3 protein: CASSQDWTDSYEQYF
V gene: TRBV4-3
clone size: -
J gene: TRBJ2-7
D gene: -